This TCR beta chain comes out of a study of T-cell reconstitution after alpha-beta-depleted transplantation in children. Overall study results and limits: Counts and diversity of T cells one year after transplant came mostly from newly produced T cells. About two months after transplant, alpha-beta T cells reportedly came from several hundred expanded graft clones.

V gave up 7 bases and J gave up 6 bases; unmatched junction bases: 7. Germline CDR1 reads SGHRS; CDR2 reads YFSETQ. CDR3 length: 14 amino acids. During its preparation, the TCRbeta library received unique molecular identifiers. MiXCR, applied by TCRdb to the PCR reads, yields one record per CDR3 protein. The sample holds hundreds of thousands of distinct CDR3 sequences, under 15% seen once. This clonotype was counted a few times. Its specificity is not known. The specimen comprised PBMCs, mostly from graft donor cells, sampled 360 days after TCRalphabeta/CD19-depleted stem cell transplant. The TCR originated in a male patient younger than 18 who had a stem cell transplant for acute myeloid leukemia, so the T cells may come from the graft donor. The chain has TRBV5-1 and TRBJ2-3; TRBD2 aligns across 11 bases. The CDR3 sequence: CASYTSGRWDTQYF. For the CDR3, the DNA is TGCGCCAGCTATACTAGCGGGAGATGGGATACGCAGTATTTT.